This passage covers 30 T cell receptor beta chains from one sample sequenced in a study of shared clonotypes between healthy human individuals. Profiled with immunoSEQ multiplex PCR; TCRdb holds only in-frame clones, not every one. The table lists hundreds of thousands of clones, 60% to 75% of them singletons. The sequenced material came from memory CD4+ T cells sorted from blood. Subset described: CD45RA-negative fraction. The receptors derive from a young woman in good health.

V gene TRBV19 combines with J gene TRBJ2-2; 7 bases fit TRBD1. The V gene end was trimmed by 6 bases and the J gene end by 5 bases; junction bases not matched to a gene: 3. The CDR3 spans 13 residues. The germline V gene has CDR1 LNHDA and CDR2 SQIVND (reference sequence). Here the CDR3 DNA reads TGTGCCAGTAGCTTACAGGGGACCGGGGAGCTGTTTTTT. It encodes CASSLQGTGELFF.

The V call is TRBV7-8, the J call TRBJ2-5; 9 bases map to TRBD2. The CDR3 length is 16 residues. Germline V gene lookup returns CDR1 SGHVS and CDR2 FQNEAQ. V was pared by 5 bases and J by 4 bases, with 11 bases of the junction left unmatched. CDR3 sequence: CASSTAGTSRRETQYF. DNA for the CDR3: TGTGCCAGCAGCACCGCCGGGACTAGCAGAAGAGAGACCCAGTACTTC.

The chain combines TRBV18 with TRBJ2-7, with 11 nucleotides matching TRBD2. Losses at the gene ends were 2 bases for V and 0 bases for J; bases not matched to a gene: 3. The CDR3 loop spans 16 amino acids. Germline V CDR1 and CDR2: KGHSH, LQKENI. DNA for the CDR3: TGTGCCAGCTCACCAGTCGGACTAGCGGGCTCCTACGAGCAGTACTTC. Amino acids: CASSPVGLAGSYEQYF.

The chain carries TRBV6-1 and TRBJ1-5; 10 nucleotides match TRBD1. With V trimmed by 4 bases and J by 2 bases, 8 bases remained unmatched. This CDR3 contains 17 residues. Germline lookup yields CDR1 MNHNS and CDR2 SASEGT. CDR3 DNA sequence: TGTGCCAGCAGTGGACCAGGGGGGACAGGGGGCAATCAGCCCCAGCATTTT. Its translation: CASSGPGGTGGNQPQHF.

This rearrangement joins TRBV6-1 to TRBJ2-3; a possible D gene is TRBD2 (6 bases). Per the germline V gene, CDR1 is MNHNS and CDR2 is SASEGT. The V and J ends lost 2 bases and 2 bases respectively, with 11 bases between them. This CDR3 region has 15 residues. For the CDR3, the DNA is TGTGCCAGCAGTGAATTTAGCGGATACACAGATACGCAGTATTTT. Its translation is CASSEFSGYTDTQYF.

The chain has TRBV2 and TRBJ1-1; possible D gene TRBD1, 5 bases. Germline loops: CDR1 SNHLY, CDR2 FYNNEI. Trimming took 1 base from V and 1 from J, leaving 7 bases between them. This CDR3 has 14 residues. CDR3 DNA: TGTGCCAGCAGTGAAGGAGGGACGAACACTGAAGCTTTCTTT. Its translation: CASSEGGTNTEAFF.

This rearrangement joins TRBV28 to TRBJ1-3; D gene unclear. This CDR3 has 12 amino acids. Germline CDR1 reads MDHEN; CDR2 reads SYDVKM. Trimming left V 7 bases short and J 2 bases short, with 6 bases between. CDR3 bases: TGTGCCAGCACCTTAACTGGAAACACCATATATTTT. Amino acids: CASTLTGNTIYF. The full variable domain, with the rest looked up from reference TRBV28 and TRBJ1-3, is DVKVTQSSRYLVKRTGEKVFLECVQDMDHENMFWYRQDPGLGLRLIYFSYDVKMKEKGDIPEGYSVSREKKERFSLILESASTNQTSMYLCASTLTGNTIYFGEGSWLTVV.

For the CDR3, the DNA is TGTGCCAGCAGCTTTTCGACCCGAGCGGGGTCCTACAATGAGCAGTTCTTC. Translated, it gives CASSFSTRAGSYNEQFF. The chain couples TRBV7-7 to TRBJ2-1, with TRBD2 matching 7 bases. The germline gives CDR1 SSHAT, CDR2 FNYEAQ (reference sequence). The J segment lost 1 base and the V segment lost 3 bases, leaving 9 bases of the junction unmatched. CDR3 length: 17 residues.

The rearrangement links TRBV7-9 to TRBJ2-1, with 7 bases aligning to TRBD2. V shed 5 bases, J shed 7 bases, and the junction held 11 bases outside the gene matches. The CDR3 sequence is 15 residues long. Germline V gene sequence: CDR1 SEHNR, CDR2 FQNEAQ (reference sequence). The chain's CDR3 is CASSPQAGFSNEQFF. The CDR3, as DNA: TGTGCCAGCAGCCCTCAAGCGGGGTTTAGTAATGAGCAGTTCTTC. Supplemented by reference TRBV7-9 and TRBJ2-1, the full variable domain reads DTGVSQNPRHKITKRGQNVTFRCDPISEHNRLYWYRQTLGQGPEFLTYFQNEAQLEKSRLLSDRFSAERPKGSFSTLEIQRTEQGDSAMYLCASSPQAGFSNEQFFGPGTRLTVL.

This clone was observed a few times. Other DNA sequences in this specimen translate into the identical CDR3. The V gene is TRBV7-2, the J gene TRBJ1-5; 7 bases line up with TRBD1. V trimming: 6 bases; J trimming: 1 base; junction bases outside the gene matches: 6. The CDR3 spans 15 residues. Germline assignment: CDR1 SGHTA and CDR2 FQGNSA. As DNA, the CDR3 is TGTGCCAGCAGTAGGGACAGCCTCAGCAATCAGCCCCAGCATTTT. The encoded protein is CASSRDSLSNQPQHF.

This sequence joins TRBV5-1 and TRBJ2-5; perhaps TRBD2 as D (6 bases). Trimming removed 4 bases at V and 4 bases at J, with 20 bases between. Germline V CDR1 and CDR2: SGHRS, YFSETQ. This CDR3 contains 16 residues. CDR3 nucleotides: TGCGCCAGCAGCGTCGGTTGGTCAGCGGGCGGAGAGACCCAGTACTTC. This gives the protein CASSVGWSAGGETQYF.

V is TRBV15 and J is TRBJ1-2; D is unresolved. CDR1 LNHNV and CDR2 YYDKDF come from the germline V gene (reference sequence). The CDR3 length is 13 residues. V lost 0 bases and J 14 bases, leaving 16 bases between the germline ends. The CDR3 DNA sequence: TGTGCCACCAGCAGAGATTATGGGCCTGACGAGACCTTC. Translation: CATSRDYGPDETF.

The chain couples TRBV29-1 to TRBJ2-1; 15 nucleotides agree with TRBD2. V shed 4 bases and J 12 bases; nucleotides not matched to a gene: 31. The CDR3 sequence is 22 residues long. Per the germline V gene, CDR1 is SQVTM and CDR2 is ANQGSEA. The CDR3 coding sequence is TGCAGCGTTGTCTCCATCAAGGTTCGGACTAGCGGGAGGGCCTGGTTGGGGTTAGTGCAGTTCTTC. It is translated as CSVVSIKVRTSGRAWLGLVQFF.

V is TRBV28 and J is TRBJ2-5; no firm D call. The CDR3 spans 13 residues. V lost 2 bases, J lost 5 bases, and 9 bases lay in between. Looked up from germline, CDR1 is MDHEN and CDR2 is SYDVKM. The CDR3 protein is CASSLVGSETQYF. CDR3 nucleotides: TGTGCCAGCAGTTTAGTAGGGTCGGAGACCCAGTACTTC.

This clone was seen a few times. The V gene is TRBV7-9, the J gene TRBJ1-1, with 11 bases that match TRBD1. Germline CDR1 SEHNR, CDR2 FQNEAQ (reference sequence). V dropped 4 bases and J dropped 4; count of bases not matched to a gene: 5. The CDR3 totals 15 residues. The CDR3 nucleotides are TGTGCCAGCAGCTGGGGGACAGGGGGACGCACTGAAGCTTTCTTT. It translates to CASSWGTGGRTEAFF.

The chain joins TRBV28 to TRBJ2-7; no definite D call. V was pared by 7 bases and J by 6 bases, with 19 bases between. Germline assignment: CDR1 MDHEN and CDR2 SYDVKM. CDR3 length: 14 residues. CDR3 bases: TGTGCCAGCAATACAAACCCCTGGGTTCGCGAGCAGTACTTC. Translation: CASNTNPWVREQYF.

This clone is a singleton in its sample. The V call is TRBV11-2, the J call TRBJ2-1; D tentatively fits TRBD1 or TRBD2 (5 bases each). V was shortened by 0 bases and J by 9 bases, with 12 bases between the two germline ends. Germline V gene lookup returns CDR1 SGHAT and CDR2 FQNNGV. The CDR3 loop spans 14 amino acids. The CDR3 bases are TGTGCCAGCAGCTTAGATCTGGGACGGGGTGAGCAGTTCTTC. Encoded protein: CASSLDLGRGEQFF.

This clone was seen only a few times. The chain uses TRBV6-5 and TRBJ1-1; D may be TRBD1 (6 bases). Between the trimmed V and J ends, which lost 5 bases and 3 bases, there was a span of 10 bases. CDR1 and CDR2 (germline): MNHEY, SVGAGI. The CDR3 runs to 13 residues. The CDR3 region has the DNA TGTGCCAGCAGTGACAGGTTCGACACTGAAGCTTTCTTT. This sequence encodes CASSDRFDTEAFF.

The chain has TRBV28 and TRBJ1-1; D is possibly TRBD1 (6 bases). The germline CDR1 and CDR2 sequences are MDHEN and SYDVKM. The CDR3 consists of 14 residues. The germline V and J ends were trimmed by 2 bases and 5 bases, with 12 bases remaining between them. DNA of the CDR3: TGTGCCAGCAGTTTAAGGCCAGGGGAGACTGAAGCTTTCTTT. It encodes CASSLRPGETEAFF.

The genes are TRBV19 and TRBJ1-5, with 9 bases aligning to TRBD1. CDR1 and CDR2 (germline): LNHDA, SQIVND (reference sequence). Trimming took 3 bases from V and 1 from J; bases not matched to a gene: 7. The CDR3 has 17 amino acids. CDR3 nucleotide sequence: TGTGCCAGTAGTATCGGGACAGGGCGGAGGAGCAATCAGCCCCAGCATTTT. Protein sequence: CASSIGTGRRSNQPQHF.

The V call is TRBV2, the J call TRBJ2-3; TRBD2 aligns across 13 bases. Germline trimming cut 6 bases from V and 4 bases from J; bases unmatched to any gene: 4. The CDR3 runs to 15 residues. Germline lookup yields CDR1 SNHLY and CDR2 FYNNEI. CDR3 in DNA: TGTGCCAGCAGGCTGACTAGCGGGAGGTCAGATACGCAGTATTTT. This sequence encodes CASRLTSGRSDTQYF.

The chain couples TRBV30 to TRBJ2-5; no clear D. The CDR3 has 12 amino acids. Trimming removed 3 bases at V and 7 bases at J, with 12 bases between. The germline V gene encodes CDR1 GTSNPN and CDR2 SVGIG (reference sequence). CDR3 loop: CAWSPGSGTQYF. CDR3 sequence (DNA): TGTGCCTGGAGCCCCGGCTCAGGGACCCAGTACTTC.

CDR3 protein: CASSESRGRNEQFF. The CDR3 coding sequence is TGTGCCAGCAGTGAATCGAGAGGGAGGAATGAGCAGTTCTTC. The gene calls are TRBV6-1 and TRBJ2-1; perhaps TRBD2 as D (6 bases). This CDR3 has 14 residues. V was trimmed by 2 bases and J by 7 bases, leaving 12 bases between them. Looked up from germline, CDR1 is MNHNS and CDR2 is SASEGT.

There are many counts of this clone. This chain connects TRBV5-1 to TRBJ1-5; a weak D match, TRBD1 (6 bases). Per germline, CDR1 SGHRS and CDR2 YFSETQ. This CDR3 has 16 amino acids. Trimming shortened V by 2 bases and J by 0 bases, and 12 bases separated the two germline ends. CDR3: CASSLGGPISNQPQHF. The CDR3 DNA reads as TGCGCCAGCAGCTTAGGGGGACCCATTAGCAATCAGCCCCAGCATTTT.

The chain carries TRBV2 and TRBJ1-2; D uncertain. Germline CDR1 reads SNHLY; CDR2 reads FYNNEI. The CDR3 length is 15 residues. V lost 0 bases to trimming and J lost 2 bases, with 10 bases between them. CDR3: CASSEAIAQNYGYTF. For the CDR3, the DNA is TGTGCCAGCAGTGAAGCTATCGCGCAGAACTATGGCTACACCTTC. Drawing the rest from reference TRBV2 and TRBJ1-2, the complete variable domain is EPEVTQTPSHQVTQMGQEVILRCVPISNHLYFYWYRQILGQKVEFLVSFYNNEISEKSEIFDDQFSVERPDGSNFTLKIRSTKLEDSAMYFCASSEAIAQNYGYTFGSGTRLTVV.

The gene calls are TRBV19 and TRBJ1-5; possible D gene TRBD1, 6 bases. This CDR3 has 15 amino acids. Germline V CDR1 and CDR2: LNHDA, SQIVND (reference sequence). V shed 7 bases and J shed 3 bases, with 16 bases lying between them. CDR3 region: CASNRDNSFNQPQHF. CDR3 bases: TGTGCCAGTAATAGGGACAATTCTTTCAATCAGCCCCAGCATTTT.

V usage is TRBV5-1 and J usage is TRBJ2-1, with TRBD1 identical over 11 bases. Germline CDR1 SGHRS, CDR2 YFSETQ. CDR3 length equals 14 residues. With V trimmed by 3 bases and J by 10 bases, 6 bases remained unmatched. DNA for the CDR3: TGCGCCAGCAGCTCCGGGACAGGGGGTCAGGAGCAGTTCTTC. The encoded protein is CASSSGTGGQEQFF.

Concerning this clone itself: Other DNA sequences of this sample code for an identical CDR3. The V and J genes are TRBV28 and TRBJ1-4; unclear D gene. Germline CDR1 and CDR2: MDHEN and SYDVKM. V gave up 4 bases and J gave up 8 bases, with 2 bases separating them. CDR3 length: 10 amino acids. The CDR3 DNA reads as TGTGCCAGCAGTTCAGAAAAACTGTTTTTT. Its protein is CASSSEKLFF. Supplemented by reference TRBV28 and TRBJ1-4, the full variable domain reads DVKVTQSSRYLVKRTGEKVFLECVQDMDHENMFWYRQDPGLGLRLIYFSYDVKMKEKGDIPEGYSVSREKKERFSLILESASTNQTSMYLCASSSEKLFFGSGTQLSVL.

The chain has TRBV18 and TRBJ2-7; D gene uncertain. Between the trimmed V and J ends, which lost 2 bases and 2 bases, there was a span of 4 bases. Germline V CDR1 and CDR2: KGHSH, LQKENI. The CDR3 totals 12 residues. The CDR3 sequence: CASSPGAYEQYF. Here the CDR3 DNA reads TGTGCCAGCTCACCAGGGGCCTACGAGCAGTACTTC.

The V and J genes are TRBV5-5 and TRBJ2-7, with 7 nucleotides matching TRBD1. Germline V gene sequence: CDR1 SGHKS, CDR2 YYEKEE (reference sequence). The CDR3 extends over 14 amino acids. V trimming: 1 base; J trimming: 3 bases; junction bases outside the gene matches: 4. The CDR3 reads CASSLITGDYEQYF. The CDR3 DNA follows: TGTGCCAGCAGCTTGATTACAGGGGACTACGAGCAGTACTTC.